These 2 T cell receptor beta chains were sequenced from one sample in a study of blood T cell repertoires in COVID-19. Assay used: immunoSEQ multiplex PCR; TCRdb lists only in-frame clones, some missing. The sample carries more than 200,000 clones, 83% recorded once. Sequencing was done on a sample of peripheral blood. The origin of the receptors is a woman between 40 and 55 years old with active or convalescent COVID-19.

The chain recombines TRBV11-2 with TRBJ2-7, with D perhaps matching TRBD1 (5 bases). The CDR3 loop spans 11 amino acids. Trimming left V 5 bases short and J 9 bases short, with 11 bases between. Germline V CDR1 and CDR2: SGHAT, FQNNGV. The CDR3 sequence: CASSPAGWQYF. Here the CDR3 DNA reads TGTGCCAGCAGCCCCGCAGGGTGGCAGTACTTC.

The chain couples TRBV4-1 to TRBJ1-4; D gene unclear. Germline V CDR1 and CDR2: MGHRA, YSYEKL. Trimming cost V 4 bases and J 3 bases, with 9 bases left between them. There are 14 residues in the CDR3. CDR3 sequence (DNA): TGCGCCAGCAGCCTCGTGAACTCTAATGAAAAACTGTTTTTT. Protein product: CASSLVNSNEKLFF.